The entry below describes one TCR beta chain. These data originate in a study of T cell responses to AZD1222 COVID-19 vaccine. Study details: Second-dose groups at about 4 or about 12 weeks were pooled.

Some clones are missing from TCRdb's copy, which holds only in-frame ones; the method was immunoSEQ multiplex PCR. The sample consists of 75,000 to 85,000 clones, more than 75% of them appearing once. V was clipped by 4 bases and J by 8 bases, with 20 bases between them. The length of the CDR3 is 15 residues. CDR1 LGHNA and CDR2 YNFKEQ come from the germline V gene. V and J are TRBV4-2 and TRBJ1-1; D may be TRBD1 (6 bases). The sequence was obtained from an adult in good health. This specimen was peripheral blood, taken on day 0 of AZD1222 vaccination. The CDR3 region is CASSPWVDSGGEAFF. Here the CDR3 DNA reads TGTGCCAGCAGCCCATGGGTGGACAGCGGTGGGGAAGCTTTCTTT.